Shown below are 7 T cell receptor beta chains from a single sample sequenced in a study of breast tumors, draining lymph nodes, adjacent tissues. Using its own MiXCR run on the multiplex PCR reads, TCRdb lists one record per CDR3 protein. The sample holds approximately 100,000 distinct CDR3 sequences; about 29% are singletons and the top ten take less than 6%. Axillary draining lymph nodes of breast cancer patients supplied the node samples. The sequenced sample consisted of axillary lymph node tissue. The receptor set was obtained from a female donor with breast cancer. Some clones in this sample may be carry-over from other donors' samples.

This clonotype has a single count. The chain joins TRBV3-1 to TRBJ1-2; 9 bases align to TRBD1. Trimming removed 2 bases from V and 7 bases from J; junction bases left unmatched: 8. The CDR3 has 15 amino acids. Germline CDR1 and CDR2: LGHDT and YNNKEL (reference sequence). CDR3 nucleotide sequence: TGTGCCAGCAGCCAACCATCGACAGGGGGGTTTGGCTACACCTTC. This sequence encodes CASSQPSTGGFGYTF.

This clonotype was counted many times. The chain uses TRBV7-9 and TRBJ2-5; unclear D gene. Trimming cost V 0 bases and J 0 bases, with 5 bases left between them. There are 14 residues in the CDR3. Germline V lookup: CDR1 SEHNR, CDR2 FQNEAQ (reference sequence). CDR3: CASSLARYQETQYF. CDR3 coding DNA: TGTGCCAGCAGCTTAGCCAGGTACCAAGAGACCCAGTACTTC.

As concerns this clonotype: The junction departs from the called germline gene at one end, perhaps through a read error. The chain recombines TRBV20-1 with TRBJ2-3; D is perhaps TRBD1 or TRBD2 (5 bases each). The CDR3 is 13 amino acids. Germline-derived CDR1 and CDR2 are DFQATT and SNEGSKA (reference sequence). This CDR3 reads CSAMLGPPDAQYF. The CDR3 DNA is TGCAGTGCTATGCTGGGACCCCCAGATGCGCAGTATTTT.

This clonotype was seen ten or more times. The V gene is TRBV7-9, the J gene TRBJ1-2; D may be TRBD1 (5 bases). V lost 5 bases and J 4 bases, leaving 14 bases between the germline ends. This CDR3 is built from 14 residues. CDR1 and CDR2 from the germline V gene are SEHNR and FQNEAQ (reference sequence). CDR3 sequence reads: CASSRTLGVYGYTF. The CDR3 nucleotides read TGTGCCAGCAGCCGCACGTTGGGGGTCTATGGCTACACCTTC.

Many counts were recorded for this clonotype. This chain links TRBV6-5 with TRBJ1-6; TRBD1 aligns across 10 bases. The CDR3 runs to 15 residues. CDR1 and CDR2 (germline): MNHEY, SVGAGI. The ends lost 5 bases at V and 5 bases at J; junction bases unmatched: 3. The CDR3 DNA is TGTGCCAGCAGTACAGGGACAGGGGATAATTCACCCCTCCACTTT. It yields the protein CASSTGTGDNSPLHF.

This clonotype was counted many times. The chain is built from TRBV20-1 and TRBJ2-7; D may be TRBD1 or TRBD2 (6 bases each). The CDR3 is 11 amino acids. Germline V gives CDR1 DFQATT, CDR2 SNEGSKA (reference sequence). Between the trimmed V and J ends, which lost 0 bases and 13 bases, there was a span of 13 bases. The CDR3 DNA follows: TGCAGTGCTAGAGATAGGGGGGACCTTTACTTC. As protein: CSARDRGDLYF.

The chain links TRBV15 to TRBJ1-3, with D perhaps matching TRBD1 (5 bases). Per the germline V gene, CDR1 is LNHNV and CDR2 is YYDKDF (reference sequence). V was trimmed by 0 bases and J by 0 bases, leaving 9 bases between them. This CDR3 region has 16 residues. CDR3: CATSRDIRGSGNTIYF. The CDR3 region has the DNA TGTGCCACCAGCAGAGATATTAGGGGCTCTGGAAACACCATATATTTT.